This TCR beta chain comes out of a study of a mutant IDH1 vaccine in newly diagnosed glioma. For the study at large: Pretreatment consisted of radiotherapy, temozolomide, or both, with most receiving both. Study results and limitations: The study observed vaccine-induced immune responses in approximately 93% of patients.

From germline, CDR1 is SEHNR and CDR2 FQNEAQ (reference sequence). V gave up 4 bases and J gave up 3 bases, with 9 bases separating them. The CDR3 length is 14 residues. On this clone: Its target is not known.

Only in-frame clones appear in the TCRdb table, and some are missing; sequencing was by immunoSEQ multiplex PCR. The sample lists approximately 100,000 clones; 80% to 90% were seen once. Time point indicated: baseline, week 1 (first vaccination visit). As to treatment: pre-vaccination baseline after standard-of-care therapy. The gene calls are TRBV7-9 and TRBJ1-4; unclear D gene. The TCR was taken from a woman aged 45-59 years with glioma. Sequencing was performed on PBMCs, taken from a glioma patient treated with radiotherapy, temozolomide or both. The CDR3 DNA is TGTGCCAGCAGCTACTTGTGGGCTAATGAAAAACTGTTTTTT. Amino acid sequence: CASSYLWANEKLFF. Based on the CDR3 plus reference TRBV7-9 and TRBJ1-4, the full variable domain is DTGVSQNPRHKITKRGQNVTFRCDPISEHNRLYWYRQTLGQGPEFLTYFQNEAQLEKSRLLSDRFSAERPKGSFSTLEIQRTEQGDSAMYLCASSYLWANEKLFFGSGTQLSVL.